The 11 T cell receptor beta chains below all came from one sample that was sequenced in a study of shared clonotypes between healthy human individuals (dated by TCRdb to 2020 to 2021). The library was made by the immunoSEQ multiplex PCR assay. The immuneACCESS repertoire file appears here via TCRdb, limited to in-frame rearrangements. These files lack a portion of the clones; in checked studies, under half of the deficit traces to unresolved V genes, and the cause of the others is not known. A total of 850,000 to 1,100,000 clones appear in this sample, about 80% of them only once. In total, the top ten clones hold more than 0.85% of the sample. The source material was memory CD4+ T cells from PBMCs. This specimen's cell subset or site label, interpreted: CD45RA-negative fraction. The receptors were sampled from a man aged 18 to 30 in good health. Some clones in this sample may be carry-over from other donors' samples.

CDR3 in DNA: TGCGCCAGCAGCTTGGGGGACTCAACGGGGAGGGAGACCCAGTACTTC. Residues: CASSLGDSTGRETQYF. The rearrangement links TRBV5-1 to TRBJ2-5; the D gene is possibly TRBD2 (6 bases). Germline V gene data show CDR1 as SGHRS and CDR2 as YFSETQ. Trimming removed 0 bases from V and 5 bases from J, with 17 bases in between. This CDR3 comprises 16 residues.

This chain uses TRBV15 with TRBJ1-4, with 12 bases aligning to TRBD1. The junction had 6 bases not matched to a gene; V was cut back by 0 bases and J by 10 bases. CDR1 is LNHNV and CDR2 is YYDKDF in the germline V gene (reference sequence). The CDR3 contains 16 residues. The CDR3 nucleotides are TGTGCCACCAGCAGAGATCGTGGGACAGGGGGCGTAAAACTGTTTTTT. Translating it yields CATSRDRGTGGVKLFF.

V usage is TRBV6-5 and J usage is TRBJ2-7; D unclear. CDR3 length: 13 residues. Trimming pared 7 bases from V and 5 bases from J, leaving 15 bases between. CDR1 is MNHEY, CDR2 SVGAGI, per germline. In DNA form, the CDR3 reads TGTGCCAGCACCCCATGGCCTTTTAACGAGCAGTACTTC. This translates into CASTPWPFNEQYF.

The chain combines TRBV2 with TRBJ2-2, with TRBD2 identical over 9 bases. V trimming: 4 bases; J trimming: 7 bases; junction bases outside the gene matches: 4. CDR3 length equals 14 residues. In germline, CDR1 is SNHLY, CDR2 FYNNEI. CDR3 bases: TGTGCCAGCAGTGTAGCGGGGGCGGGCGGGGAGCTGTTTTTT. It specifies CASSVAGAGGELFF.

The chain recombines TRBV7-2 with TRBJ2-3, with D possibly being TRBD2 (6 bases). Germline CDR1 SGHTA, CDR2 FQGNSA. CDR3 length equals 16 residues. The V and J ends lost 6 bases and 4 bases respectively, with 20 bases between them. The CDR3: CASSYSGTPGADTQYF. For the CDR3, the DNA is TGTGCCAGCAGTTACTCCGGGACTCCCGGGGCAGATACGCAGTATTTT.

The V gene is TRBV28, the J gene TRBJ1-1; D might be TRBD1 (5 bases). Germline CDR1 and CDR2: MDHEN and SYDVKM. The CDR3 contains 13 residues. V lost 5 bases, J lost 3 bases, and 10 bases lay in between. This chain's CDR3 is CASSGQTYTEAFF. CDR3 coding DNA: TGTGCCAGCAGTGGACAAACATACACTGAAGCTTTCTTT.

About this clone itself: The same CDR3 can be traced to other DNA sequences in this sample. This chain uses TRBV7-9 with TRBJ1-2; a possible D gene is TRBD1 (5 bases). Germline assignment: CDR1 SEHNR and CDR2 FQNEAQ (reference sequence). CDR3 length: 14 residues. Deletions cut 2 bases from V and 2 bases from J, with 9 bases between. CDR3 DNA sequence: TGTGCCAGCAGCTTATTGGGGGGAAACTATGGCTACACCTTC. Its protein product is CASSLLGGNYGYTF.

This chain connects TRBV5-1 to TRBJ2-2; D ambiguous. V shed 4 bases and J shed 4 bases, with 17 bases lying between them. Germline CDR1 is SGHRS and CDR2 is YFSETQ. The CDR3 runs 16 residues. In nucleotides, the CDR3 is TGCGCCAGCAGCCGATTGGGATTCGATTTCACCGGGGAGCTGTTTTTT. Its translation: CASSRLGFDFTGELFF.

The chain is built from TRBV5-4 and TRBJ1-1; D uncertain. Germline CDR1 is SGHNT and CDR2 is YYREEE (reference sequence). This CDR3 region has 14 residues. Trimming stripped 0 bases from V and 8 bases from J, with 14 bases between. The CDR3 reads CASSLAPGAPEAFF. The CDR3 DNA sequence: TGTGCCAGCAGCTTGGCCCCGGGAGCCCCGGAAGCTTTCTTT.

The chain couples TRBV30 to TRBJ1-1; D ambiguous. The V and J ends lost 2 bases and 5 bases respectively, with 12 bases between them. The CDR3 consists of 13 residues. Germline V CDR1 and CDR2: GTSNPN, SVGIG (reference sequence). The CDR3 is CAWSIRYGTEAFF. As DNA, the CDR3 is TGTGCCTGGAGTATACGTTACGGGACTGAAGCTTTCTTT.

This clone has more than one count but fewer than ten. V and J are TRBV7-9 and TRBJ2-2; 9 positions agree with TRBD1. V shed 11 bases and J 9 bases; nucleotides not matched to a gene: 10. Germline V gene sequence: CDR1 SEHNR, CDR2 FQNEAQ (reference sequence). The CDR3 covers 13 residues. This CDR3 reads CAVDGTGRRELFF. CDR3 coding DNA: TGTGCCGTTGACGGGACAGGGCGTAGGGAGCTGTTTTTT.